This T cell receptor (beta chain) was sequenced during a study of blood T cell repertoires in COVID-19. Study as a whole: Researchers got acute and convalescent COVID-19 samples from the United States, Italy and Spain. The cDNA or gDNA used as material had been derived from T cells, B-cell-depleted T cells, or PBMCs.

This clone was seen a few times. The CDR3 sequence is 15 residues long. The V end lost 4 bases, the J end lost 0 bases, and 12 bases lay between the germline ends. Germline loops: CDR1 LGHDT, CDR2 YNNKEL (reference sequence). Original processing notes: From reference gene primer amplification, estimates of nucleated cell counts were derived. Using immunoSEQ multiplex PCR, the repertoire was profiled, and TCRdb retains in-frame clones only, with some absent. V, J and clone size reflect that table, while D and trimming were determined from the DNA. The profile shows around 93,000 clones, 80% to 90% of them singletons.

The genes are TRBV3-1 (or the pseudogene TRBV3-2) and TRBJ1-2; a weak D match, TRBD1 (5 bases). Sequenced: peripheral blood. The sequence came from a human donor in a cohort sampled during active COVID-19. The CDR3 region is CASSPGRGANYGYTF. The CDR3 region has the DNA TGTGCCAGCAGCCCAGGGAGGGGAGCTAACTATGGCTACACCTTC.